The 9 T cell receptor beta chains listed next were all sequenced from one sample in a study of CD8+ T cells in alopecia areata. RNA was extracted and reverse transcribed into cDNA as the sequencing template. Data came from immunoSEQ multiplex PCR; TCRdb stores just in-frame clones and leaves some out. The repertoire holds 150,000 to 200,000 clones, with roughly 61% as singletons. Described treatment: oral pan-JAK inhibitor, 5-10 mg twice daily. Sequencing used CD8+ T cells sorted from blood, obtained at week 24, from a patient treated with tofacitinib. Receptors were obtained from a human donor with alopecia areata.

Only a few counts were recorded for this clone. This chain uses TRBV2 with TRBJ1-2; D is unclear. Looked up from germline, CDR1 is SNHLY and CDR2 is FYNNEI. The CDR3 runs 12 residues. V gave up 4 bases and J gave up 3 bases, with 6 bases separating them. DNA for the CDR3: TGTGCCAGCAGTGTTAGGGACTATGGCTACACCTTC. The encoded protein is CASSVRDYGYTF.

This clone was observed a single time. This chain uses TRBV2 with TRBJ2-3; the D gene is possibly TRBD1 (5 bases). The CDR3 is 15 amino acids. V was trimmed by 4 bases and J by 3 bases, leaving 14 bases between them. Germline-derived CDR1 and CDR2 are SNHLY and FYNNEI. The CDR3 DNA reads TGTGCCAGCAGTGTGGAAACAGGTTGGACAGATACGCAGTATTTT. It specifies CASSVETGWTDTQYF.

This sequence joins TRBV29-1 and TRBJ2-7; D gene uncertain. V gave up 0 bases and J gave up 5 bases, with 11 bases separating them. Germline CDR1 SQVTM, CDR2 ANQGSEA. The CDR3 loop spans 13 amino acids. DNA for the CDR3: TGCAGCGTTGAAGATGCGCTGGGAAACGAGCAGTACTTC. It codes for CSVEDALGNEQYF.

The V gene is TRBV15, the J gene TRBJ2-3; the D gene is possibly TRBD1 (6 bases). CDR1 and CDR2 (germline): LNHNV, YYDKDF (reference sequence). Trimming took off 5 bases at V and 1 base at J, with 19 bases between the two ends. The CDR3 covers 17 residues. The CDR3: CATSRDLRGIGTDTQYF. The CDR3 DNA is TGTGCCACCAGCCGCGACCTCAGGGGAATCGGCACAGATACGCAGTATTTT.

The rearrangement uses TRBV30 and TRBJ1-2; no reliable D call. The V gene's germline CDR1 is GTSNPN and CDR2 SVGIG (reference sequence). The CDR3 spans 10 residues. The germline V and J ends were trimmed by 4 bases and 4 bases, with 4 bases remaining between them. The CDR3 loop reads CAWKGYGYTF. The CDR3 DNA reads as TGTGCCTGGAAGGGCTATGGCTACACCTTC. The entire variable domain, with the rest obtained from reference TRBV30 and TRBJ1-2, is as follows: SQTIHQWPATLVQPVGSPLSLECTVEGTSNPNLYWYRQAAGRGLQLLFYSVGIGQISSEVPQNLSASRPQDRQFILSSKKLLLSDSGFYLCAWKGYGYTFGSGTRLTVV.

The chain employs TRBV5-1 and TRBJ2-7; a possible D gene is TRBD2 (5 bases). Germline CDR1 SGHRS, CDR2 YFSETQ. This CDR3 has 12 amino acids. Trimming took off 1 base at V and 4 bases at J, with 6 bases between the two ends. This chain's CDR3 is CASSLSGYEQYF. CDR3 bases: TGCGCCAGCAGCTTGAGCGGTTACGAGCAGTACTTC.

The genes are TRBV11-3 and TRBJ2-3; D unresolved. Germline loops: CDR1 SGHNT, CDR2 YENEEA. Trimming took off 1 base at V and 1 base at J, with 9 bases between the two ends. The CDR3 covers 15 residues. CDR3 nucleotide sequence: TGTGCCAGCAGCTTAGGAGAGGCGGGCACAGATACGCAGTATTTT. Translated, it gives CASSLGEAGTDTQYF.

The chain combines TRBV2 with TRBJ1-5; D is ambiguous. The ends were cut back, 6 bases at V and 4 bases at J, with 4 bases in the middle. The CDR3 totals 11 residues. Germline V gives CDR1 SNHLY, CDR2 FYNNEI. The CDR3 region has the DNA TGTGCCAGCAGGCTGAATCAGCCCCAGCATTTT. Its protein product is CASRLNQPQHF.

The rearrangement links TRBV29-1 to TRBJ2-7, with D possibly matching TRBD2 (6 bases). In germline, CDR1 is SQVTM, CDR2 ANQGSEA. Trimming shortened V by 7 bases and J by 4 bases, and 20 bases separated the two germline ends. The CDR3 runs 14 residues. The CDR3 sequence is CSALTEEGSYEQYF. Here the CDR3 DNA reads TGCAGCGCTCTAACCGAGGAGGGATCTTACGAGCAGTACTTC.